The rows below give T cell receptor beta chains drawn from one sample of a study of blood T cell repertoires in COVID-19. The protocol was immunoSEQ multiplex PCR, while the TCRdb copy is restricted to in-frame clones and leaves out a portion. In the table there are 90,000 to 130,000 clones, around 90% of which are singletons. Source material: peripheral blood. The receptors derive from a human donor in a cohort sampled during active COVID-19. Each CDR3 is given with its conserved first and last residue. The D gene is left open where the match is weak. The size entry is marked missing in some rows and otherwise reads once, few, many or a size class.

d_gene	v_gene	abundance	j_gene	CDR3aa	CDR3nt
.	TRBV15	.	TRBJ1-1	CATSRDVRGTEAFF	TGTGCCACCAGCAGAGACGTCAGGGGCACTGAAGCTTTCTTT
TRBD1	TRBV5-1	.	TRBJ1-4	CASSSGTGLEKLFF	TGCGCCAGCAGCTCCGGGACAGGGCTTGAAAAACTGTTTTTT
TRBD1	TRBV29-1	.	TRBJ1-2	CSVWTGAYGYTF	TGCAGCGTCTGGACAGGGGCCTATGGCTACACCTTC
.	TRBV7-3	.	TRBJ2-3	CASSLMGFSTDTQYF	TGTGCCAGCAGCTTAATGGGCTTTAGCACAGATACGCAGTATTTT
TRBD1	TRBV6-5	few	TRBJ1-3	CASSRGGDWGNTIYF	TGTGCCAGCAGCAGAGGGGGCGATTGGGGAAACACCATATATTTT
.	TRBV28	.	TRBJ2-6	CASREGGAGANVLTF	TGTGCCAGCAGGGAAGGGGGAGCTGGGGCCAACGTCCTGACTTTC
.	TRBV30	.	TRBJ2-5	CAWNWVPEGTQYF	TGTGCCTGGAACTGGGTCCCAGAGGGGACCCAGTACTTC
.	TRBV2	once	TRBJ1-1	CASVYRVNTEAFF	TGTGCCAGCGTATACAGGGTGAACACGGAAGCTTTCTTT
TRBD2	TRBV5-1	.	TRBJ2-1	CASTRAGAADEQFF	TGCGCCAGCACACGGGCGGGAGCGGCCGATGAGCAGTTCTTC
TRBD2	TRBV6-2/TRBV6-3	.	TRBJ2-7	CASSPLAQSSYEQYF	TGTGCCAGCAGTCCACTAGCGCAAAGCTCCTACGAGCAGTACTTC
TRBD2	TRBV4-2	.	TRBJ2-3	CASSQAPLAGGNTDTQYF	TGTGCCAGCAGCCAAGCCCCTCTAGCGGGGGGAAACACAGATACGCAGTATTTT
TRBD1	TRBV19	.	TRBJ1-5	CASRQQGGGNQPQHF	TGTGCCAGTCGACAACAGGGGGGCGGCAATCAGCCCCAGCATTTT
TRBD1	TRBV11-3	.	TRBJ2-1	CASSSGQGSYNEQFF	TGTGCCAGCAGCTCGGGACAGGGGTCCTACAATGAGCAGTTCTTC
.	TRBV4-1	.	TRBJ1-6	CASSRAGARNSPLHF	TGCGCCAGCAGCCGGGCAGGGGCCCGAAATTCACCCCTCCACTTT